This TCR beta chain is drawn from a study of cytomegalovirus exposure and HLA in healthy donors. Study-level results: CMV antigen specificity of three CMV-associated chains was confirmed in vitro.

CDR3 length equals 15 residues. Looked up from germline, CDR1 is MNHEY and CDR2 is SVGAGI. Trimming removed 4 bases from V and 6 bases from J, with 16 bases in between. Whereas donors were nominally healthy upon sampling, unrecorded immune exposures were probable. Regarding this clone: The antigen remains undetermined.

13 Jbeta primers and 60 Vbeta primers were used for the PCR. The method was immunoSEQ multiplex PCR; TCRdb's version includes in-frame clones alone and lacks a portion of them. The top ten hold over 2.5% of the sample, which has about 170,000 clones, approximately 84% seen once. This rearrangement joins TRBV6-5 to TRBJ1-5, with a weak D call TRBD1 (6 bases). Sequenced sample: PBMCs. The receptor comes from a man aged 25 to 40 in good health and CMV-seropositive. CDR3 in DNA: TGTGCCAGCAGTTTAGCCACAGGGTCGGGTCAGCCCCAGCATTTT. Translated: CASSLATGSGQPQHF.